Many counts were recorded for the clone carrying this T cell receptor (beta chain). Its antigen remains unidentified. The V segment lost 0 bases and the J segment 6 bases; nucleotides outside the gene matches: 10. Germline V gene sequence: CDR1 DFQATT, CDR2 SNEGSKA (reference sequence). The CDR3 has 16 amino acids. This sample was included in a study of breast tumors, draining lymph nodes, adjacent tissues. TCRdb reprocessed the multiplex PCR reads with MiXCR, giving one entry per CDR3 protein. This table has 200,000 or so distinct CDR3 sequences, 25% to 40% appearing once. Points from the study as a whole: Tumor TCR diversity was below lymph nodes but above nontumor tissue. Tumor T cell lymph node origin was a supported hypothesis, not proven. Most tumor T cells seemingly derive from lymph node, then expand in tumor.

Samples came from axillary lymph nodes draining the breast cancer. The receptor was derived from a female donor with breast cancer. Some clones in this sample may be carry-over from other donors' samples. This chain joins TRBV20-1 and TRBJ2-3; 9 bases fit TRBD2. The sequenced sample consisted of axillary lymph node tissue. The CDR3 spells CSARDPQRGAEDTQYF. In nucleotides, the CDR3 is TGCAGTGCTAGAGATCCCCAGCGGGGGGCGGAGGATACGCAGTATTTT.